Sequencing of this T cell receptor beta chain was carried out in a study of T cell repertoires in cytomegalovirus infection (dated by TCRdb to between 2019 and 2020). About the study as a whole: Donor HLA type was relevant to the analysis, as public TCR beta signatures indicated carriage of CMV infection together with the matching HLA type. Here is what the overall study found, with its caveats: The ex vivo response was dominated by HLA-C-restricted CMV-specific TCR beta clonotypes, and the single most frequent clonotype in two of eight donors was supplied by these HLA-C-restricted clonotypes. In both this cohort and an independent cohort of under 450 donors, the cumulative frequency of public TCR beta family members distinguished carriers of CMV infection plus the relevant HLA type.

Relative to germline, V is 3 bases shorter and J is 5 bases shorter, with 7 bases between their ends. The CDR3 runs 12 residues from the cysteine to the phenylalanine. Only CDR3 DNA remains: 36 bases, in frame from the first base. The germline V gene encodes CDR1 SEHNR and CDR2 FQNEAQ (reference sequence). This clonotype has a count of ten or more. The target of this receptor is not known. The record has no base qualities; no much larger clone is one base away. The reads were generated on an Illumina HiSeq 1500. The public reads were reanalyzed by TCRdb: fastp trimming at Q25, MiXCR alignment, in-frame beta chains only. Records with the same CDR3 protein are collapsed into one entry carrying the most frequent genes and DNA. The sample table lists hundreds of thousands of distinct CDR3 sequences, 35% to 45% of them with a count of one. The leading ten clones occupy 2.8% of the sample.

The sequenced sample was PBMCs. The sequence was obtained from a human donor in good health (CMV status not recorded). Some clones in this sample may be carry-over from other donors' samples. The chain is assembled from TRBV7-9 and TRBJ2-5, with the D gene not clear enough to name. In nucleotides, the sequence is TGTGCCAGCAGCTTTTTGGGGGAGACCCAGTACTTC. Its translation reads: CASSFLGETQYF.